The sequence of this T cell receptor (beta chain) was determined in a study of T cell responses to AZD1222 COVID-19 vaccine. Looking at the study overall: Researchers grouped second doses given at about 4 or about 12 weeks into one pool.

Turning to this clone: No antigen is known for it.

Profiled with immunoSEQ multiplex PCR; TCRdb holds only in-frame clones, not every one. The table has around 150,000 clones, 85% to 90% seen once. The CDR3 runs 15 residues. V dropped 6 bases and J dropped 6; count of bases not matched to a gene: 8. CDR1 is MRHNA, CDR2 SNTAGT, per germline. Regarding the study as a whole: There were repertoire samples only from the period after the peak T cell response. Among AZD1222 vaccinees, only six were seropositive at baseline. Reportedly, close to half of spike-specific TCRs are directed against unmutated variant regions.

The chain recombines TRBV6-4 with TRBJ1-5; TRBD1 matches at 10 bases. The source was peripheral blood, collected on day 0 of AZD1222 vaccination. The clonotype comes from an adult in good health. CDR3 amino acids: CASSPTGGTGQPQHF. The CDR3 DNA reads as TGTGCCAGCAGCCCGACAGGGGGCACAGGTCAGCCCCAGCATTTT.